One sample yielded the 23 T cell receptor beta chains listed below, sequenced in a study of read filtering for tumor transcriptome and immune sequencing. From approximately 400 ng of RNA, a library with molecular barcoded alpha/delta and beta/gamma adaptors was made. TCRdb ran MiXCR on the reads and lists one entry per CDR3 protein. The sample has more than 70,000 distinct CDR3 sequences, 20% to 25% seen once. What was sequenced was a population of CD138-negative cells sorted from bone marrow. These receptors originate from a donor over 35 with multiple myeloma.

This chain joins TRBV7-9 and TRBJ1-1; D is unresolved. The germline V gene has CDR1 SEHNR and CDR2 FQNEAQ (reference sequence). Trimming removed 5 bases at V and 4 bases at J, with 8 bases between. This CDR3 contains 12 residues. Here the CDR3 reads CASSPDCTEAFF. The DNA for the CDR3 is TGTGCCAGCAGCCCCGACTGCACTGAAGCTTTCTTT.

This clonotype was observed many times. The rearrangement uses TRBV20-1 and TRBJ1-1; D is uncertain. The CDR3 runs 12 residues. V was cut by 2 bases and J by 4 bases, with 8 bases left in between. The germline V gene has CDR1 DFQATT and CDR2 SNEGSKA (reference sequence). The CDR3 region has the DNA TGCAGTGCTAGATCGCAGCCCACTGAAGCTTTCTTT. This encodes CSARSQPTEAFF.

Many counts were recorded for this clonotype. The rearrangement uses TRBV28 and TRBJ2-7; 7 bases are shared with TRBD1. Germline V gene data show CDR1 as MDHEN and CDR2 as SYDVKM. The CDR3 is made up of 15 amino acids. V lost 4 bases to trimming and J lost 2 bases; unmatched junction nucleotides: 8. CDR3 residues: CASSSPGTAAYEQYF. CDR3 nucleotides: TGTGCCAGCAGTTCACCCGGGACAGCAGCCTACGAGCAGTACTTC. The full variable domain, rest sourced from reference TRBV28 and TRBJ2-7, is DVKVTQSSRYLVKRTGEKVFLECVQDMDHENMFWYRQDPGLGLRLIYFSYDVKMKEKGDIPEGYSVSREKKERFSLILESASTNQTSMYLCASSSPGTAAYEQYFGPGTRLTVT.

Notes on this clonotype: A much larger clone lies a single base off, so this may be a read error. The chain uses TRBV12-3 or TRBV12-4 and TRBJ2-2; no clear D gene. The CDR3 totals 13 residues. Trimming stripped 7 bases from V and 8 bases from J, with 14 bases between. This CDR3 is CASNFSMPGELFF. The CDR3 nucleotides are TGTGCCAGCAATTTTTCCATGCCGGGGGAGCTGTTTTTT.

A note on this clonotype: The junction does not match germline at one end; this may be a read error. The genes are TRBV28 and TRBJ2-1, with 8 bases aligning to TRBD2. The CDR3 covers 15 residues. Per the germline V gene, CDR1 is MDHEN and CDR2 is SYDVKM. CDR3 amino acids: CASSAFSSGVDEQSF. The CDR3 DNA sequence: TGTGCCAGCAGTGCGTTTAGTAGCGGGGTGGATGAGCAGTCCTTC.

The chain has TRBV6-5 and TRBJ1-1, with D hard to call. This CDR3 region has 13 residues. In germline, CDR1 is MNHEY, CDR2 SVGAGI. V lost 0 bases to trimming and J lost 6 bases, with 8 bases between them. CDR3 sequence (DNA): TGTGCCAGCAGTTACTCGAGGAGGGCTGAAGCTTTCTTT. It is translated as CASSYSRRAEAFF.

This clonotype was seen at least ten times. This chain connects TRBV6-5 to TRBJ1-1, with D tentatively TRBD1 (6 bases). Trimming took off 6 bases at V and 0 bases at J, with 17 bases between the two ends. In germline, CDR1 is MNHEY, CDR2 SVGAGI. This CDR3 is built from 16 residues. The DNA for the CDR3 is TGTGCCAGCAGAGCCCGGACGGACAGTCTGAACACTGAAGCTTTCTTT. This gives the protein CASRARTDSLNTEAFF.

There are many counts of this clonotype. The chain links TRBV7-3 to TRBJ2-1; D remains unclear. The CDR3 contains 14 residues. Deletions cut 1 base from V and 5 bases from J, with 9 bases between. Per the germline V gene, CDR1 is SGHTA and CDR2 is FQGTGA. The CDR3 sequence: CASSLIRSDNEQFF. The CDR3 DNA reads as TGTGCCAGCAGCTTAATTAGGTCAGACAATGAGCAGTTCTTC.

This clonotype came up many times. This chain connects TRBV28 to TRBJ1-6; perhaps TRBD1 as D (6 bases). The V and J ends lost 6 bases and 8 bases respectively, with 17 bases between them. Germline V gene lookup returns CDR1 MDHEN and CDR2 SYDVKM. The CDR3 runs to 15 residues. Written as DNA, the CDR3 is TGTGCCAGCAGCTATCCGGGACATATCGATTCACCCCTCCACTTT. It yields the protein CASSYPGHIDSPLHF.

The chain combines TRBV29-1 with TRBJ2-2; TRBD2 is a possible D gene (5 bases). The CDR3 consists of 13 residues. Trimming removed 4 bases from V and 6 bases from J, with 12 bases in between. Germline CDR1 and CDR2: SQVTM and ANQGSEA. The CDR3 DNA reads as TGCAGCGTTGCTACTGGGGAGTCCGGGGAGCTGTTTTTT. Amino acid sequence: CSVATGESGELFF.

V and J are TRBV2 and TRBJ2-1, with 8 positions matching TRBD1. V dropped 8 bases and J dropped 8; count of bases not matched to a gene: 17. Germline CDR1 SNHLY, CDR2 FYNNEI. The CDR3 is 16 residues long. The CDR3 protein is CASPQEGLAGGYEQFF. DNA of the CDR3: TGTGCCAGCCCCCAGGAGGGGCTAGCAGGGGGCTATGAGCAGTTCTTC.

This clonotype occurred a few times. An end of the junction does not agree with germline; a read error may underlie this. J is TRBJ2-7 and V is TRBV27; 7 nucleotides line up with TRBD1. This CDR3 is 14 amino acids long. Germline loops: CDR1 MNHEY, CDR2 SMNVEV (reference sequence). Here the CDR3 reads CASSPGTASYERYF. The CDR3 DNA follows: TGTGCCAGCAGTCCGGGGACAGCGTCCTACGAGCGGTACTTC.

The chain combines TRBV3-1 with TRBJ2-3; no firm D call. The CDR3 extends over 16 amino acids. Germline-derived CDR1 and CDR2 are LGHDT and YNNKEL (reference sequence). Deletions cut 0 bases from V and 1 base from J, with 11 bases between. The DNA of the CDR3 is TGTGCCAGCAGCCAAGATCTGGGTGTTGGCACAGATACGCAGTATTTT. Translating gives CASSQDLGVGTDTQYF.

The chain is built from TRBV10-3 and TRBJ1-5; no firm D call. Trimming took off 0 bases at V and 1 base at J, with 10 bases between the two ends. Looked up from germline, CDR1 is ENHRY and CDR2 is SYGVKD. The CDR3 consists of 16 residues. The CDR3 reads CAISESLEGSNQPQHF. CDR3 nucleotide sequence: TGTGCCATCAGTGAGTCGTTGGAAGGGAGCAATCAGCCCCAGCATTTT.

This clonotype occurred many times. The chain has TRBV14 and TRBJ1-1, with D possibly TRBD1 on 6 matching bases. The V gene lost 4 bases and the J gene lost 2 bases, with 8 bases spanning the gap. Germline assignment: CDR1 SGHDN and CDR2 FVKESK. This CDR3 spans 13 amino acids. CDR3 in DNA: TGTGCCAGCAGCCGGACAGCAAACACTGAAGCTTTCTTT. Its protein is CASSRTANTEAFF.

This clonotype was seen only a few times. This rearrangement joins TRBV9 to TRBJ1-5; the D gene is possibly TRBD1 (5 bases). CDR1 and CDR2 from the germline V gene are SGDLS and YYNGEE. V lost 3 bases to trimming and J lost 4 bases, with 14 bases between them. The CDR3 extends over 15 amino acids. The DNA for the CDR3 is TGTGCCAGCAGCGCCGGCGGGGGTAGGAATCAGCCCCAGCATTTT. Translated: CASSAGGGRNQPQHF.

In its sample, this clonotype was seen many times. Compared with germline, one end of the junction differs, possibly owing to a read error. The J gene is TRBJ1-1, the V gene TRBV5-1, with 9 positions matching TRBD1. Germline V gene lookup returns CDR1 SGHRS and CDR2 YFSETQ. The CDR3 runs 15 residues. The CDR3 region is CASSSQGARDTEAFF. CDR3 coding DNA: TGTGCCAGCAGCTCACAGGGGGCGCGGGACACTGAAGCTTTCTTT.

V is TRBV7-8 and J is TRBJ1-2; weak D call: TRBD1 (5 bases). Trimming pared 1 base from V and 8 bases from J, leaving 14 bases between. Germline loops: CDR1 SGHVS, CDR2 FQNEAQ. The CDR3 totals 14 residues. The CDR3 sequence is CASSLEGVVDGYTF. In DNA form, the CDR3 reads TGTGCCAGCAGCTTAGAAGGGGTAGTCGACGGCTACACCTTC. Filled out from reference TRBV7-8 and TRBJ1-2, the complete variable domain reads GAGVSQSPRYKVAKRGQDVALRCDPISGHVSLFWYQQALGQGPEFLTYFQNEAQLDKSGLPSDRFFAERPEGSVSTLKIQRTQQEDSAVYLCASSLEGVVDGYTFGSGTRLTVV.

The sample holds a few counts of this clonotype. The rearrangement uses TRBV29-1 and TRBJ2-7; 8 bases fit TRBD1. Germline lookup yields CDR1 SQVTM and CDR2 ANQGSEA. The CDR3 contains 12 residues. The ends lost 7 bases at V and 3 bases at J; junction bases unmatched: 5. CDR3 nucleotides: TGCAGCGCCGGGACAGGTAGCTACGAGCAGTACTTC. Translating gives CSAGTGSYEQYF.

This clonotype was observed many times. V gene TRBV5-1 combines with J gene TRBJ2-3, with 10 bases aligning to TRBD2. With V trimmed by 4 bases and J by 1 base, 9 bases remained unmatched. Looked up from germline, CDR1 is SGHRS and CDR2 is YFSETQ. CDR3 size: 17 residues. CDR3 loop: CASSPPLLAGGTDTQYF. The CDR3 DNA is TGCGCCAGCAGCCCCCCTCTCCTAGCGGGGGGCACAGATACGCAGTATTTT.

At least ten counts were recorded for this clonotype. J is TRBJ2-2 and V is TRBV24-1; D remains ambiguous. V was cut by 1 base and J by 4 bases, with 3 bases left in between. The CDR3 has 13 residues. The germline V gene has CDR1 KGHDR and CDR2 SFDVKD. As DNA, the CDR3 is TGTGCCACCAGTGATTTTGGCACCGGGGAGCTGTTTTTT. Amino acid sequence: CATSDFGTGELFF.

This clonotype turned up a few times. The gene calls are TRBV6-6 and TRBJ1-1; D may be TRBD1 (5 bases). This CDR3 has 15 residues. Per germline, CDR1 MNHNY and CDR2 SVGAGI (reference sequence). Trimming removed 8 bases at V and 6 bases at J, with 22 bases between. CDR3 region: CASRLEGRESAEAFF. CDR3 in DNA: TGTGCCAGCCGCCTAGAGGGCAGGGAGAGCGCTGAAGCTTTCTTT.

This clonotype was observed at least ten times. The chain has TRBV20-1 and TRBJ2-3; possible D gene TRBD2, 5 bases. The CDR3 is 14 residues long. V was shortened by 0 bases and J by 7 bases, with 14 bases between the two germline ends. Germline lookup yields CDR1 DFQATT and CDR2 SNEGSKA (reference sequence). The DNA of the CDR3 is TGCAGTGCTAGAGACTTCCGAGAGGGTCATACGCAGTATTTT. This translates into CSARDFREGHTQYF.